This TCR beta chain stems from a study of graft-versus-host responses after intestinal transplantation. Study details: Induction with anti-thymocyte globulin, then tacrolimus and steroids for around three years, was given to all recipients. Study-level results: Recipient marrow held GvH clones, some first seen in ileum or blood. Levels of circulating GvH clones at their peak were associated with early post-transplant HvG declines. Within allografts, high graft-versus-host to host-versus-graft clonal ratios were seen among patients with graft-donor T cell macrochimerism.

Profiling relied on immunoSEQ multiplex PCR, and the TCRdb table lists in-frame clones only, not all of them. The table has tens of thousands of clones, roughly 87% seen once. Germline V lookup: CDR1 LNHDA, CDR2 SQIVND (reference sequence). This CDR3 is 14 amino acids long. Trimming took off 3 bases at V and 0 bases at J, with 8 bases between the two ends. This clone was recorded a few times. Its antigen remains unidentified. This sample comprised unstimulated CD8+ T cells sorted from spleen or lymph node cells, obtained before transplant. The J gene is TRBJ1-2, the V gene TRBV19; D remains unclear. The receptor's source is a human donor who was the organ donor for an intestinal transplant. The CDR3 coding sequence is TGTGCCAGTAGTATTTGGGCACCTAACTATGGCTACACCTTC. Its translation: CASSIWAPNYGYTF. The variable domain in full, completed from reference TRBV19 and TRBJ1-2, reads DGGITQSPKYLFRKEGQNVTLSCEQNLNHDAMYWYRQDPGQGLRLIYYSQIVNDFQKGDIAEGYSVSREKKESFPLTVTSAQKNPTAFYLCASSIWAPNYGYTFGSGTRLTVV.